This T cell receptor (beta chain) was sequenced during a study of OX40 agonist ivuxolimab in advanced cancers. Study background: Ivuxolimab, an agonistic anti-OX40 (CD134) antibody, was given to patients. Hepatocellular carcinoma, melanoma, renal cell or head and neck cancer affected the dose-escalation patients. Three patients got partial responses; one had hepatocellular carcinoma and two had cutaneous melanoma.

Profiled with immunoSEQ multiplex PCR; TCRdb holds only in-frame clones, not every one. The sample records tens of thousands of clones, 86% being singletons. Overall study findings and caveats: Some of the lowest clonal expansion was seen in partial responders at 0.1-3.0 mg/kg.

With regard to this clone: What it recognizes is unknown.

The length of the CDR3 is 15 residues. Germline V gene data show CDR1 as SGHVS and CDR2 as FQNEAQ. V dropped 0 bases and J dropped 1 base, with 8 bases sitting between them. Sequencing was performed on CD4+ or CD8+ T cells sorted from blood, taken in a trial of the OX40 agonist ivuxolimab. The clonotype originates from an adult with an advanced solid tumor such as melanoma, head and neck, liver or kidney cancer. The genes are TRBV7-8 and TRBJ2-3; no clear D gene. In DNA form, the CDR3 reads TGTGCCAGCAGCTTAGCGCTGGTGGGCACAGATACGCAGTATTTT. This sequence encodes CASSLALVGTDTQYF.